These T cell receptor beta chains were read from a single sample in a study of T cell responses to AZD1222 COVID-19 vaccine. Clones were read by immunoSEQ multiplex PCR, and TCRdb kept only the in-frame ones, dropping some. This sample has fewer than 110,000 clones, with about 90% found just once. The source material was peripheral blood, sampled on day 0 of AZD1222 vaccination. Receptors were obtained from an adult in good health. CDR3s include the opening cysteine and the closing phenylalanine or tryptophan.

V	J	CDR3
TRBV6-5	TRBJ1-2	CASSTRDGYTF
TRBV30	TRBJ1-2	CAWILPYGYTF
TRBV2	TRBJ2-7	CASSPDRGSDEQYF
TRBV6-4	TRBJ1-5	CASRATDSNQPQHF
TRBV11-2	TRBJ2-1	CASSRSYREEQFF
TRBV4-3	TRBJ2-5	CASSQDSRALGETQYF
TRBV18	TRBJ1-1	CASSQALNTEAFF
TRBV28	TRBJ2-2	CASRLFRSTGELFF
TRBV25-1	TRBJ1-3	CASKFGNTIYF
TRBV7-6	TRBJ2-2	CASSLGLLNTGELFF
TRBV19	TRBJ1-5	CATCTGTFSNQPQHF
TRBV5-4	TRBJ2-5	CASSLWGAGTQYF
TRBV6-5	TRBJ1-6	CASSYDSYNSPLHF
TRBV12-5	TRBJ2-3	CASGSGTGGLNTQYF
TRBV19	TRBJ1-1	CASSMLLNTEAFF
TRBV6-6	TRBJ2-2	CASGPSGLGGELFF
TRBV5-6	TRBJ2-3	CASSLGSYAGASTDTQYF
TRBV23-1	TRBJ1-3	CASTRIRVASGNTIYF
TRBV5-1	TRBJ2-7	CASSFSAGGGYEQYF
TRBV28	TRBJ1-3	CASSPPSGNTIYF
TRBV4-1	TRBJ1-1	CASSQLVGAGDTEAFF
TRBV6-5	TRBJ2-7	CASTLGEGASYEQYF
TRBV5-1	TRBJ2-7	CASSLVPYEQYF
TRBV6-6	TRBJ2-1	CASSYSGMQFF
TRBV5-1	TRBJ1-5	CASSPDGGYQPQHF
TRBV4-2	TRBJ1-5	CASSQDPGTVINQPQHF
TRBV6-5	TRBJ2-7	CASSYNRADEQYF
TRBV5-8	TRBJ1-6	CASSLAFRTSYNSPLHF
TRBV5-1	TRBJ1-2	CASSLEGLSDGYTF
TRBV19	TRBJ1-1	CASSSRASNTEAFF
TRBV7-9	TRBJ1-4	CASSYRQGLNEKLFF
TRBV28	TRBJ1-2	CASSFNRAGGDYGYTF
TRBV30	TRBJ1-1	CAWSKQEGTEAFF
TRBV4-1	TRBJ2-5	CASSQAGMQTQYF
TRBV7-9	TRBJ1-2	CASSLSSNYGYTF
TRBV2	TRBJ1-1	CASSETREKAFF
TRBV7-6	TRBJ2-3	CASSLRDRGVTDTQYF
TRBV12-3/TRBV12-4	TRBJ1-6	CATRDKGNSPLHF
TRBV4-1	TRBJ2-5	CASSQAGLPQETQYF
TRBV4-3	TRBJ1-2	CASSQDRAGNLGYTF
TRBV5-1	TRBJ1-1	CASSDPGTNTEAFF
TRBV3-1/TRBV3-2	TRBJ1-2	CASSQVTGGGYGYTF
TRBV2	TRBJ1-2	CASSDRGQNNYGYTF
TRBV7-2	TRBJ2-1	CASSLRLADNEQFF
TRBV9	TRBJ2-3	CASSVVPGGGGTDTQYF
TRBV6-5	TRBJ2-7	CASKILAGVSYEQYF
TRBV3-1/TRBV3-2	TRBJ1-2	CASSQDSVPRGYTF
TRBV4-3	TRBJ1-4	CASSRGTGAQKLFF
TRBV7-9	TRBJ1-2	CASSLYRDYGYTF
TRBV4-3	TRBJ1-3	CASSQGLGAGNTIYF
TRBV30	TRBJ2-2	CAWSVMGAGELFF
TRBV6-1	TRBJ1-6	CASSEGAGNSPLHF
TRBV3-1/TRBV3-2	TRBJ1-3	CASSLSTGNTIYF
TRBV2	TRBJ2-4	CASNREGAKNIQYF
TRBV9	TRBJ1-1	CASGVGGNTEAFF